This TCR beta chain was obtained from a study of cytomegalovirus exposure and HLA in healthy donors. Findings of the study overall: After further analysis at a later stage, 16,951 TCR beta sequences were associated with HLA alleles at 0.05 false discovery rate. HLA-A and HLA-B allele assignments for most subjects were reportedly predicted accurately using TCR beta sequences.

This clone was detected a few times. What it recognizes is unknown. PCR was performed using 60 Vbeta and 13 Jbeta primers. Only in-frame clones appear in the TCRdb table, and some are missing; sequencing was by immunoSEQ multiplex PCR. The sample consists of fewer than 150,000 clones, roughly 69% of them appearing once. CDR1 is MNHEY and CDR2 is SMNVEV in the germline V gene (reference sequence). The CDR3 has 14 residues. V was shortened by 0 bases and J by 8 bases, with 13 bases between the two germline ends. This TCR was recovered from a middle-aged woman in good health and CMV-seropositive. This chain links TRBV27 with TRBJ1-2; D unresolved. The sample comprised PBMCs. Here the CDR3 DNA reads TGTGCCAGCAGTTTATCGGGCTACTCGGAAGGCTACACCTTC. It is translated as CASSLSGYSEGYTF.